This is a list of T cell receptor beta chains from one sample in a study of T cells in Graves' hyperthyroidism and ophthalmopathy. TCRdb reanalysed the multiplex PCR reads using MiXCR and keeps one entry per CDR3 protein. The data hold approximately 600,000 distinct CDR3 sequences, with less than 25% observed a single time. Sequencing used blood. Every receptor here comes from a man between 25 and 39 years old with Graves' ophthalmopathy. The CDR3 runs from the conserved cysteine through the conserved F or W. Each record gives: J gene, V gene, clone size, D gene, CDR3 protein. A D gene is named only where the DNA matches it firmly. Some rows mark clone size as missing; the rest say once, few, many or name a class of expanded clone.

>TRBJ2-3|TRBV3-1|many|TRBD2
CASSQRTSKDTQYF
>TRBJ2-5|TRBV7-9|many|.
CASSISSPGETQYF
>TRBJ1-1|TRBV4-3|few|.
CASSQDFSGSNTEAFF
>TRBJ2-7|TRBV11-2|many|.
CASSSPRGRGGYEQYF
>TRBJ2-7|TRBV6-2/TRBV6-3|.|.
CASSYGDTLYEQYF
>TRBJ2-1|TRBV20-1|.|TRBD1
CSVTTGTGEQFF
>TRBJ2-7|TRBV19|.|TRBD1
CASSIVAGTGFYEQYF
>TRBJ2-5|TRBV19|.|.
CARLLGRRNQETQYF
>TRBJ1-1|TRBV6-1|many|.
CASFPGHLNTEAFF
>TRBJ2-1|TRBV28|many|TRBD2
CASTGGRAVRNEQFF
>TRBJ2-7|TRBV5-1|few|.
CASSLGDGDSEQYF
>TRBJ2-2|TRBV25-1|.|.
CASLADTGELFF
>TRBJ2-3|TRBV5-6|few|TRBD2
CASSLGFGRGSDTQYF
>TRBJ1-1|TRBV18|many|TRBD1
CASSLGTGWAEAFF
>TRBJ2-1|TRBV29-1|many|TRBD2
CSVGAGSYNEQFF
>TRBJ1-5|TRBV5-5|many|.
CASSLSGQLGNQPQHF
>TRBJ1-2|TRBV5-6|.|TRBD1
CASSLAAGTGAVLYGYTF
>TRBJ1-5|TRBV6-2/TRBV6-3|few|TRBD1
CASSKTHRGPFSNQPQHF
>TRBJ2-5|TRBV10-1|.|TRBD2
CASSGGTSGQETQYF
>TRBJ2-3|TRBV29-1|few|TRBD1
CSVLTGTSGDTQYF
>TRBJ1-5|TRBV6-1|.|TRBD1
CASTQDRDRASQPQHF
>TRBJ2-7|TRBV2|.|TRBD2
CASIRLTSSYEQYF
>TRBJ2-7|TRBV28|many|TRBD1
CASSSGTERGYEQYF
>TRBJ2-2|TRBV6-1|.|TRBD1
CASEAGGTGELFF
>TRBJ2-3|TRBV5-6|many|TRBD1
CASSDGTGDSDTQYF
>TRBJ1-2|TRBV3-1|many|TRBD1
CASSQESPRGRQGYTF
>TRBJ1-1|TRBV3-1|many|.
CASSHESEAFF
>TRBJ2-7|TRBV7-6|once|.
CASSEGTLNSYEQYF
>TRBJ1-2|TRBV12-3/TRBV12-4|.|TRBD1
CASSPGGAGYGYTF
>TRBJ1-2|TRBV2|many|TRBD1
CASTYWTGGAYGYTF
>TRBJ1-4|TRBV20-1|.|.
CSAKPEVGAPNEKLFF
>TRBJ2-7|TRBV20-1|.|.
CSARAPGPSYEQYF
>TRBJ2-3|TRBV20-1|few|TRBD1
CSANGQGRDTQYF
>TRBJ1-3|TRBV2|.|TRBD1
CASSETRGRTGNTIYF
>TRBJ1-1|TRBV4-1|.|.
CASSQARRTPTIF
>TRBJ2-5|TRBV4-2|many|.
CASSQDRETQYF
>TRBJ2-1|TRBV7-8|.|.
CASSLDMVAVFDEQFF
>TRBJ1-4|TRBV18|few|.
CASSPSNEKLFF
>TRBJ1-1|TRBV20-1|few|.
CSARRETPNTEAFF
>TRBJ1-6|TRBV28|.|TRBD1
CASSNRGPYNSPLHF
>TRBJ1-1|TRBV11-2|many|.
CASSLSLATEAFF
>TRBJ1-2|TRBV11-1|many|TRBD1
CASSLAPDGQGVGGYTF
>TRBJ1-5|TRBV2|many|.
CASNMDSNQPQHF
>TRBJ1-1|TRBV10-3|few|.
CAISGPGAEAFF
>TRBJ1-1|TRBV28|.|.
CASSLQFPAPEAFF
>TRBJ2-1|TRBV20-1|.|TRBD1
CSPYSRQGAVNEQFF